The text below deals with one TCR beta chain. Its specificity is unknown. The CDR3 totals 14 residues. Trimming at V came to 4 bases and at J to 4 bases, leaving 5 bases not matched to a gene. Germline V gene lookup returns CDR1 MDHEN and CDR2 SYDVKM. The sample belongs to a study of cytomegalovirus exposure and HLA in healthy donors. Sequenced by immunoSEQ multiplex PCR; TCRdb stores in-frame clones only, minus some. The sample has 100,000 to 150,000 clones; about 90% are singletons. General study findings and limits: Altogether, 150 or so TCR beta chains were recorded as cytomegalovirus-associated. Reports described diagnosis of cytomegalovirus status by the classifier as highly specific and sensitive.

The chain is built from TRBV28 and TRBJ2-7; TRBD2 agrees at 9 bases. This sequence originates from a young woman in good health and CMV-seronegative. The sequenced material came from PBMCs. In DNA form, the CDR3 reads TGTGCCAGCAGTTCGACTAGCGGCATTTACGAGCAGTACTTC. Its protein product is CASSSTSGIYEQYF. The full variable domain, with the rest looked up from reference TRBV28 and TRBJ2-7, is DVKVTQSSRYLVKRTGEKVFLECVQDMDHENMFWYRQDPGLGLRLIYFSYDVKMKEKGDIPEGYSVSREKKERFSLILESASTNQTSMYLCASSSTSGIYEQYFGPGTRLTVT.